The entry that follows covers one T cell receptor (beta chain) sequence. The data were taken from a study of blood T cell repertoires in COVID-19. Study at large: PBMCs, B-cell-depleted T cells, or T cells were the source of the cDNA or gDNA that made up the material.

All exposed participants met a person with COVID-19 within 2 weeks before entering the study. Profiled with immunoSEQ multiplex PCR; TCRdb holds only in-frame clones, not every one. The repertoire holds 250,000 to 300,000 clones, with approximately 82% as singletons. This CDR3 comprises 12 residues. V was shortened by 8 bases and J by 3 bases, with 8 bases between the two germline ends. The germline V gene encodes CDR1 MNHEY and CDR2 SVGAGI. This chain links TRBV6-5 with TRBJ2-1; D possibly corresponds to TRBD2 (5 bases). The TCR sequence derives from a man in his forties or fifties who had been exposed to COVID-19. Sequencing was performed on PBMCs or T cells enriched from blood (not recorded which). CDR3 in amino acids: CASSTSYNEQFF. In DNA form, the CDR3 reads TGTGCCAGCTCCACTAGCTACAATGAGCAGTTCTTC.